One and the same sample provided the 2 T cell receptor beta chains below, sequenced in a study of T cell changes during pregnancy in multiple sclerosis. Method: immunoSEQ multiplex PCR; TCRdb's copy keeps in-frame clones and lacks some. The sample yields 46,000 or so clones, 85% to 95% seen once. The specimen was CD8+ T cells from peripheral blood mononuclear cells, collected after pregnancy. These receptors all come from a female donor with multiple sclerosis, enrolled in a pregnancy study.

The chain employs TRBV5-1 and TRBJ2-7, with D possibly TRBD2 on 6 matching bases. The CDR3 has 16 residues. Looked up from germline, CDR1 is SGHRS and CDR2 is YFSETQ. Trimming left V 0 bases short and J 0 bases short, with 13 bases between. The CDR3 DNA is TGCGCCAGCAGCTTGGACGAATCGGGACTCTCCTACGAGCAGTACTTC. Translating gives CASSLDESGLSYEQYF.

This sequence joins TRBV28 and TRBJ2-2; D uncertain. Trimming took 4 bases from V and 4 from J, leaving 19 bases between them. CDR1 is MDHEN, CDR2 SYDVKM, per germline. CDR3 length: 17 amino acids. The CDR3 region is CASSSPQLAVPTGELFF. CDR3 in DNA: TGTGCCAGCAGTTCCCCCCAACTTGCTGTACCCACCGGGGAGCTGTTTTTT. Combining the CDR3 with reference TRBV28 and TRBJ2-2 gives the whole variable domain DVKVTQSSRYLVKRTGEKVFLECVQDMDHENMFWYRQDPGLGLRLIYFSYDVKMKEKGDIPEGYSVSREKKERFSLILESASTNQTSMYLCASSSPQLAVPTGELFFGEGSRLTVL.